This T cell receptor (beta chain) was sequenced in a study of shared clonotypes between healthy human individuals. As for the study in general: With ages of 18 to 49, the donors were a couple of women and a few men. Study-wide results and caveats: Since donors were few, the genetic and exposure-history diversity represented was limited.

The method was immunoSEQ multiplex PCR; TCRdb's version includes in-frame clones alone and lacks a portion of them. The sample contains hundreds of thousands of clones, approximately 77% of which appear only once. A word on this clone: Antigen specificity is unknown.

The germline V gene encodes CDR1 MDHEN and CDR2 SYDVKM. The length of the CDR3 is 13 residues. The chain is built from TRBV28 and TRBJ2-5; 7 bases match TRBD2. The better agreement between TRBJ2-7 and the DNA end casts doubt on the J call. The receptor comes from a woman aged 40 to 55 in good health. Some clones in this sample may be carry-over from other donors' samples. The sequencing input was PBMCs. The CDR3 nucleotides read TGTGCCAGCAGTTCCAGCGGGATATACGAGCAGTACTTC. Translation: CASSSSGIYEQYF.